This T cell receptor (beta chain) was recorded in a study of ipilimumab plus nivolumab after autologous stem cell transplantation. V gave up 9 bases and J gave up 1 base, with 13 bases separating them. The CDR3 sequence is 13 residues long. Per germline, CDR1 SGHRS and CDR2 YFSETQ. The assay was immunoSEQ multiplex PCR, and TCRdb's table has in-frame clones only and misses some. The data show about 47,000 clones, over 75% seen once. The J gene is TRBJ1-1, the V gene TRBV5-1; D is unclear. This sequence originates from a male donor with multiple myeloma. Specimen: PBMCs, collected in a trial of ipilimumab plus nivolumab as post-transplant consolidation. In DNA, the CDR3 is TGCGCCACTTCGGGCAATGCGAACACTGAAGCTTTCTTT. This gives the protein CATSGNANTEAFF.